The clone carrying this T cell receptor (beta chain) was counted a few times. Antigen unknown. This sample is part of a study of CD8+CD57+ T cells in acquired aplastic anemia. Study context: Across the sorted CD4+ and CD8+ cells, DNA amounts averaged roughly 3 ug. Study results and caveats: Simpson's diversity of CD8+ cells was not significantly different in patients compared with controls. Both patients and controls carried the same twenty-nine CD8+ CDR3 sequences.

Genomic DNA acted as the template from which TCR beta VDJ combination and CDR3 sequence profiling were carried out. TCRdb fed the reads into MiXCR, producing one record per CDR3 protein. The data show 250,000 to 350,000 distinct CDR3 sequences, about three fifths seen once. By flow cytometry, patients selected for sequencing had shown an expansion of CD8+CD57+ cells. Between the trimmed V and J ends, which lost 2 bases and 2 bases, there was a span of 9 bases. This CDR3 has 14 residues. CDR1 and CDR2 from the germline V gene are ENHRY and SYGVKD. The source is a human donor with aplastic anemia. The chain carries TRBV10-3 and TRBJ1-2; D is unclear. The sample consisted of sorted CD4+, CD8+, or CD8+CD57+ T cells (not recorded which) from PBMCs. CDR3 DNA sequence: TGTGCCATCAGTGAGCGTACATTCAACTATGGCTACACCTTC. Translation gives CAISERTFNYGYTF.